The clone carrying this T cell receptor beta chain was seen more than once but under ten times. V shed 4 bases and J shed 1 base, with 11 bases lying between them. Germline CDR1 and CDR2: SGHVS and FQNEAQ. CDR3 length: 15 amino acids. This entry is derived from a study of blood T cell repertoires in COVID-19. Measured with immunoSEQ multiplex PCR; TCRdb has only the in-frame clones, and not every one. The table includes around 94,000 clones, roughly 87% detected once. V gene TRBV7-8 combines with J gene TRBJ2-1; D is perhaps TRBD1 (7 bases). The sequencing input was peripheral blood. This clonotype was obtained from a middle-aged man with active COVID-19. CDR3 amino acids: CASSSGGPSYNEQFF. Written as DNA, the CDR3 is TGTGCCAGCAGCTCAGGGGGGCCATCCTACAATGAGCAGTTCTTC.